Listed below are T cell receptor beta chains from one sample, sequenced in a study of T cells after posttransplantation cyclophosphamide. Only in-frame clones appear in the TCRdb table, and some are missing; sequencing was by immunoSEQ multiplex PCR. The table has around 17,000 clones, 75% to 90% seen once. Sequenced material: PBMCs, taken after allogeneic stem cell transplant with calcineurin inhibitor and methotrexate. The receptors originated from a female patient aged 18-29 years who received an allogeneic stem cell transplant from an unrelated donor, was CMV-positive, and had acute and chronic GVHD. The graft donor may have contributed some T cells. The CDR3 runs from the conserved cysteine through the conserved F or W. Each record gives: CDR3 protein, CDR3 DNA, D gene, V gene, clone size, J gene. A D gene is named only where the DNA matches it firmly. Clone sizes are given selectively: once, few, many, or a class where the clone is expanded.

CDR3aa: CASSISGGRGNEQFF
CDR3nt: TGTGCCAGTAGTATATCGGGGGGGCGGGGGAATGAGCAGTTCTTC
d_gene: TRBD2
v_gene: TRBV19
abundance: -
j_gene: TRBJ2-1

CDR3aa: CASSLGAGTSYEQYF
CDR3nt: TGTGCCAGCAGCTTAGGGGCAGGGACTTCCTACGAGCAGTACTTC
d_gene: -
v_gene: TRBV11-2
abundance: -
j_gene: TRBJ2-7

CDR3aa: CASSSSGGANVLTF
CDR3nt: TGTGCCAGCAGCTCTTCCGGTGGGGCCAACGTCCTGACTTTC
d_gene: -
v_gene: TRBV7-9
abundance: once
j_gene: TRBJ2-6

CDR3aa: CASSVMGGISYEQYF
CDR3nt: TGTGCCAGCAGCGTCATGGGAGGTATCTCCTACGAGCAGTACTTC
d_gene: -
v_gene: TRBV7-6
abundance: once
j_gene: TRBJ2-7

CDR3aa: CASSFYDRVPSYEQYF
CDR3nt: TGCGCCAGCAGCTTTTACGACAGGGTCCCTTCCTACGAGCAGTACTTC
d_gene: TRBD1
v_gene: TRBV5-1
abundance: once
j_gene: TRBJ2-7

CDR3aa: CASSEAEGGGNEQFF
CDR3nt: TGTGCCAGCAGTGAAGCTGAAGGGGGGGGCAATGAGCAGTTCTTC
d_gene: -
v_gene: TRBV2
abundance: -
j_gene: TRBJ2-1

CDR3aa: CASSKGSAEAFF
CDR3nt: TGTGCCAGCAGCAAAGGGAGCGCTGAAGCTTTCTTT
d_gene: -
v_gene: TRBV21-1
abundance: -
j_gene: TRBJ1-1

CDR3aa: CAWILGGSTNEKLFF
CDR3nt: TGTGCCTGGATCCTGGGGGGTTCTACTAATGAAAAACTGTTTTTT
d_gene: -
v_gene: TRBV30
abundance: -
j_gene: TRBJ1-4

CDR3aa: CASSGGQGFSDTQYF
CDR3nt: TGTGCCAGCAGCGGAGGACAGGGGTTCTCAGATACGCAGTATTTT
d_gene: TRBD1
v_gene: TRBV5-4
abundance: -
j_gene: TRBJ2-3

CDR3aa: CASSQLNRLSYNEQFF
CDR3nt: TGTGCCAGCAGCCAACTTAACAGGTTGTCCTACAATGAGCAGTTCTTC
d_gene: -
v_gene: TRBV7-8
abundance: -
j_gene: TRBJ2-1

CDR3aa: CASTPGQFSGNTIYF
CDR3nt: TGTGCCAGCACCCCGGGACAGTTCTCTGGAAACACCATATATTTT
d_gene: TRBD1
v_gene: TRBV25-1
abundance: -
j_gene: TRBJ1-3

CDR3aa: CASSYSSGGRGYTF
CDR3nt: TGTGCCAGCAGTTACTCCTCAGGGGGCAGGGGCTACACCTTC
d_gene: TRBD1
v_gene: TRBV6-6
abundance: -
j_gene: TRBJ1-2

CDR3aa: CASSQTGGEHQPQHF
CDR3nt: TGCGCCAGCAGCCAGACGGGGGGGGAGCATCAGCCCCAGCATTTT
d_gene: -
v_gene: TRBV4-1
abundance: -
j_gene: TRBJ1-5

CDR3aa: CAWSVQMNTEAFF
CDR3nt: TGTGCCTGGAGTGTACAGATGAACACTGAAGCTTTCTTT
d_gene: -
v_gene: TRBV30
abundance: -
j_gene: TRBJ1-1

CDR3aa: CSVKTGLHYEQYF
CDR3nt: TGCAGCGTTAAGACAGGCCTTCATTACGAGCAGTACTTC
d_gene: -
v_gene: TRBV29-1
abundance: -
j_gene: TRBJ2-7

CDR3aa: CATRQGAYEQYF
CDR3nt: TGTGCCACCAGACAGGGGGCCTACGAGCAGTACTTC
d_gene: TRBD1
v_gene: TRBV19
abundance: -
j_gene: TRBJ2-7

CDR3aa: CASSLTRGTEAFF
CDR3nt: TGTGCCAGCAGTTTAACCAGGGGGACTGAAGCTTTCTTT
d_gene: TRBD1
v_gene: TRBV27
abundance: -
j_gene: TRBJ1-1

CDR3aa: CASSSKAGGLTQYF
CDR3nt: TGTGCCAGCAGCTCTAAAGCGGGGGGCCTAACGCAGTATTTT
d_gene: TRBD2
v_gene: TRBV11-2
abundance: -
j_gene: TRBJ2-3

CDR3aa: CAISDRGLAGPNEQFF
CDR3nt: TGTGCCATCAGTGATCGAGGACTAGCAGGGCCCAATGAGCAGTTCTTC
d_gene: TRBD2
v_gene: TRBV10-3
abundance: -
j_gene: TRBJ2-1

CDR3aa: CASSYGTGLGYEQYF
CDR3nt: TGCGCCAGCAGTTACGGGACAGGGCTGGGCTACGAGCAGTACTTC
d_gene: TRBD1
v_gene: TRBV5-1
abundance: -
j_gene: TRBJ2-7

CDR3aa: CASSPLLGNTIYF
CDR3nt: TGTGCCAGCAGCCCCCTACTTGGAAACACCATATATTTT
d_gene: -
v_gene: TRBV4-2
abundance: few
j_gene: TRBJ1-3

CDR3aa: CASSFLAGGTGELFF
CDR3nt: TGTGCCAGCAGTTTCCTAGCGGGAGGAACCGGGGAGCTGTTTTTT
d_gene: TRBD2
v_gene: TRBV27
abundance: -
j_gene: TRBJ2-2

CDR3aa: CASSLPSGGDEQYF
CDR3nt: TGTGCCAGCAGTTTGCCTAGCGGGGGGGACGAGCAGTACTTC
d_gene: TRBD2
v_gene: TRBV28
abundance: -
j_gene: TRBJ2-7

CDR3aa: CASSLQAGAYNEQFF
CDR3nt: TGTGCCAGCAGCTTGCAGGCGGGAGCGTACAATGAGCAGTTCTTC
d_gene: TRBD2
v_gene: TRBV5-6
abundance: -
j_gene: TRBJ2-1

CDR3aa: CASRTDSNYGYTF
CDR3nt: TGTGCCAGCCGGACGGACTCTAACTATGGCTACACCTTC
d_gene: -
v_gene: TRBV6-1
abundance: -
j_gene: TRBJ1-2

CDR3aa: CASSGQGFGNQPQHF
CDR3nt: TGCGCCAGCAGTGGACAGGGGTTTGGCAATCAGCCCCAGCATTTT
d_gene: TRBD1
v_gene: TRBV10-2
abundance: -
j_gene: TRBJ1-5

CDR3aa: CASSSLTGTSGRRYEQYF
CDR3nt: TGTGCCAGCAGCTCACTGACCGGGACTAGCGGGAGGAGGTACGAGCAGTACTTC
d_gene: TRBD2
v_gene: TRBV11-2
abundance: -
j_gene: TRBJ2-7

CDR3aa: CASNTLLATNTGELFF
CDR3nt: TGTGCCAGTAACACCCTACTAGCGACGAACACCGGGGAGCTGTTTTTT
d_gene: TRBD2
v_gene: TRBV19
abundance: -
j_gene: TRBJ2-2